One sample yielded the 16 T cell receptor beta chains listed below, sequenced in a study of OX40 agonist ivuxolimab in advanced cancers. Some clones are missing from TCRdb's copy, which holds only in-frame ones; the method was immunoSEQ multiplex PCR. Of tens of thousands of clones in the sample, approximately 86% are singletons; the top ten hold over 4.5%. This material consisted of CD4+ or CD8+ T cells sorted from blood, taken in a trial of the OX40 agonist ivuxolimab. These receptors were obtained from an adult with an advanced solid tumor such as melanoma, head and neck, liver or kidney cancer.

Turning to this clone: This sequence may be a read error, since a much larger clone differs from it by one base. The same CDR3 also results from other DNA sequences found in this sample. This chain connects TRBV5-4 to TRBJ1-2; D is possibly TRBD1 (5 bases). The CDR3 has 15 residues. Germline CDR1 SGHNT, CDR2 YYREEE (reference sequence). V shed 4 bases and J shed 4 bases, with 17 bases lying between them. In DNA, the CDR3 is TGTGCCAGCAGCCCGGGGACCACTTCCCTCTATGGCTACACCTTC. Encoded protein: CASSPGTTSLYGYTF.

V usage is TRBV27 and J usage is TRBJ1-6, with a weak D call TRBD1 (5 bases). The V and J ends lost 3 bases and 10 bases respectively, with 10 bases between them. This CDR3 contains 13 residues. The germline gives CDR1 MNHEY, CDR2 SMNVEV (reference sequence). The CDR3 spells CASSLVGGSPLHF. The CDR3 DNA is TGTGCCAGCAGTTTGGTCGGGGGATCACCCCTCCACTTT.

The rearrangement links TRBV4-1 to TRBJ1-1; D may be TRBD1 (6 bases). This CDR3 has 15 amino acids. Looked up from germline, CDR1 is MGHRA and CDR2 is YSYEKL. Between the trimmed V and J ends, which lost 0 bases and 8 bases, there was a span of 16 bases. The CDR3 sequence: CASSQEGGGGQEAFF. The CDR3 DNA follows: TGCGCCAGCAGCCAAGAAGGGGGTGGCGGACAGGAAGCTTTCTTT.

V and J are TRBV11-2 and TRBJ2-1; 8 bases agree with TRBD2. The germline gives CDR1 SGHAT, CDR2 FQNNGV. The CDR3 runs 15 residues. J was trimmed by 0 bases and V by 6 bases; bases with no gene match: 4. CDR3 in DNA: TGTGCCAGCAGTTACAGCGGGAGCTCCTACAATGAGCAGTTCTTC. It specifies CASSYSGSSYNEQFF.

V and J are TRBV18 and TRBJ1-3, with D hard to call. Germline CDR1 reads KGHSH; CDR2 reads LQKENI. The CDR3 length is 16 residues. Trimming left V 3 bases short and J 0 bases short, with 12 bases between. The CDR3 bases are TGTGCCAGCTCACCCGCGAGTCTGGGCTCTGGAAACACCATATATTTT. Translated, it gives CASSPASLGSGNTIYF.

V usage is TRBV7-2 and J usage is TRBJ2-3; D is possibly TRBD1 (5 bases). The CDR3 sequence is 17 residues long. Germline lookup yields CDR1 SGHTA and CDR2 FQGNSA. Trimming cost V 0 bases and J 0 bases, with 13 bases left between them. The DNA of the CDR3 is TGTGCCAGCAGCTTAGCAGGGGTCACATCTAGCACAGATACGCAGTATTTT. The encoded protein is CASSLAGVTSSTDTQYF. The full variable domain, rest sourced from reference TRBV7-2 and TRBJ2-3, is GAGVSQSPSNKVTEKGKDVELRCDPISGHTALYWYRQSLGQGLEFLIYFQGNSAPDKSGLPSDRFSAERTGGSVSTLTIQRTQQEDSAVYLCASSLAGVTSSTDTQYFGPGTRLTVL.

This clone appeared once. J is TRBJ2-1 and V is TRBV11-2; TRBD2 matches at 8 bases. This CDR3 has 16 residues. Per the germline V gene, CDR1 is SGHAT and CDR2 is FQNNGV. Trimming removed 0 bases from V and 9 bases from J; junction bases left unmatched: 10. For the CDR3, the DNA is TGTGCCAGCAGCTTAGATCAGTTATACGGGGGGGCTGAGCAGTTCTTC. Translated: CASSLDQLYGGAEQFF.

The genes are TRBV7-2 and TRBJ2-5; D possibly corresponds to TRBD2 (6 bases). Germline CDR1 reads SGHTA; CDR2 reads FQGNSA. The CDR3 is made up of 16 amino acids. The V gene lost 1 base and the J gene lost 4 bases, with 16 bases spanning the gap. The chain's CDR3 is CASSLGDWRFLETQYF. CDR3 coding DNA: TGTGCCAGCAGCTTAGGGGACTGGCGGTTCTTAGAGACCCAGTACTTC.

The chain has TRBV10-3 and TRBJ1-1, with D uncertain. Germline V gene sequence: CDR1 ENHRY, CDR2 SYGVKD. The CDR3 sequence is 13 residues long. Trimming cost V 4 bases and J 3 bases, with 9 bases left between them. This CDR3 is CAISGDRDTEAFF. The DNA of the CDR3 is TGTGCCATCAGTGGAGACCGGGACACTGAAGCTTTCTTT.

The gene calls are TRBV7-2 and TRBJ2-5; 10 bases agree with TRBD2. Losses at the gene ends were 8 bases for V and 0 bases for J; bases not matched to a gene: 6. The germline V gene encodes CDR1 SGHTA and CDR2 FQGNSA. CDR3 size: 15 residues. CDR3 coding DNA: TGTGCCAGCCGGGGGACTAGCGCTTACCAAGAGACCCAGTACTTC. Translated, it gives CASRGTSAYQETQYF.

This clone occurred a few times. The chain combines TRBV4-2 with TRBJ1-5; D unresolved. Germline V CDR1 and CDR2: LGHNA, YNFKEQ. CDR3 length equals 15 residues. V was pared by 0 bases and J by 2 bases, with 8 bases between. CDR3 nucleotides: TGTGCCAGCAGCCAAGATACTGGGGGCAATCAGCCCCAGCATTTT. Amino acids: CASSQDTGGNQPQHF.

The chain is built from TRBV4-3 and TRBJ2-1; D remains unclear. The germline gives CDR1 LGHNA, CDR2 YSLEER. The CDR3 is made up of 17 amino acids. V lost 4 bases and J 5 bases, leaving 21 bases between the germline ends. The CDR3 bases are TGCGCCAGCAGCCGCCTAAAAATGTACGGCACAAACAATGAGCAGTTCTTC. Translated: CASSRLKMYGTNNEQFF.

V and J are TRBV30 and TRBJ2-5, with a tentative D call TRBD1 (6 bases). The CDR3 is 15 amino acids. V was cut by 7 bases and J by 0 bases, with 18 bases left in between. CDR1 is GTSNPN and CDR2 is SVGIG in the germline V gene (reference sequence). CDR3 DNA sequence: TGTGCCTTGACAGGTAGGCCGCCGGACCAAGAGACCCAGTACTTC. It yields the protein CALTGRPPDQETQYF.

The chain has TRBV9 and TRBJ1-1; no clear D. The CDR3 has 14 amino acids. Germline CDR1 reads SGDLS; CDR2 reads YYNGEE. The V and J ends lost 4 bases and 2 bases respectively, with 12 bases between them. The CDR3 protein is CASSSEMGNTEAFF. The CDR3 DNA reads as TGTGCCAGCAGCTCGGAGATGGGAAACACTGAAGCTTTCTTT.

The chain couples TRBV28 to TRBJ1-5; weak D call: TRBD1 (5 bases). This CDR3 comprises 15 residues. Germline V gene sequence: CDR1 MDHEN, CDR2 SYDVKM. V dropped 6 bases and J dropped 0 bases, with 12 bases sitting between them. The CDR3 DNA sequence: TGTGCCAGCAGCCCCTCGGGGCCTAGCAATCAGCCCCAGCATTTT. This encodes CASSPSGPSNQPQHF.

The V and J genes are TRBV10-3 and TRBJ2-7; 14 bases are shared with TRBD2. The CDR3 has 16 amino acids. From germline, CDR1 is ENHRY and CDR2 SYGVKD. J was trimmed by 6 bases and V by 3 bases; bases with no gene match: 7. The CDR3 DNA reads TGTGCCATCAGTGACCCTGGACTAGCGGGGGGATTCGAGCAGTACGTC. Protein product: CAISDPGLAGGFEQYV.